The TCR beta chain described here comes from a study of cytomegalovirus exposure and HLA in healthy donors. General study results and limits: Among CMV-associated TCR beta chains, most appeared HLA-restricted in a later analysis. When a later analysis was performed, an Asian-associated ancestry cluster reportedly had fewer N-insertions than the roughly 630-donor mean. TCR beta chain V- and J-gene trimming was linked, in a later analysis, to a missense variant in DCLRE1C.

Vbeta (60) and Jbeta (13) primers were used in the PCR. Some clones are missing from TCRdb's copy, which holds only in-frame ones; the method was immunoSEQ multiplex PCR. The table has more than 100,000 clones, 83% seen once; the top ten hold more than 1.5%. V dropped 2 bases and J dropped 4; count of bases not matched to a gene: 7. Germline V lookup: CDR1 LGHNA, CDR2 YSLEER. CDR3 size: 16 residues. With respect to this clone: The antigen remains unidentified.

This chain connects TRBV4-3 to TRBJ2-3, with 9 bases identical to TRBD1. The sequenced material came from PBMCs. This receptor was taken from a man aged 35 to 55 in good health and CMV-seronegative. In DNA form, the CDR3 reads TGCGCCAGCAGCCAAAGGACAGGGGTCCGTGCAGATACGCAGTATTTT. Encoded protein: CASSQRTGVRADTQYF.